The 14 T cell receptor beta chains given below trace back to one sample, sequenced in a study of T-cell reconstitution after alpha-beta-depleted transplantation in children. Unique molecular identifiers were incorporated when the TCRbeta library was constructed. TCRdb redid the calling of the PCR reads with MiXCR, one entry per CDR3 protein. The sample has about a million distinct CDR3 sequences; 25% to 30% are singletons. The specimen was PBMCs, mostly from graft donor cells, collected 360 days after TCRalphabeta/CD19-depleted stem cell transplant. The receptors were sampled from a boy under three years old who had a stem cell transplant for SCID, so the T cells may come from the graft donor.

The chain is built from TRBV5-1 and TRBJ1-1; D uncertain. Germline-derived CDR1 and CDR2 are SGHRS and YFSETQ. Deletions cut 5 bases from V and 4 bases from J, with 12 bases between. This CDR3 has 13 amino acids. The CDR3 here is CASSPYWATEAFF. The CDR3 coding sequence is TGCGCCAGCAGTCCATATTGGGCCACTGAAGCTTTCTTT.

In its sample, this clonotype was seen a few times. The CDR3 is CASSHPVGRIYRTQYF. The CDR3 DNA is TGTGCCAGCAGCCACCCGGTAGGTCGGATCTACCGGACCCAGTACTTC. V and J are TRBV3-1 and TRBJ2-5; D unresolved. CDR1 is LGHDT and CDR2 is YNNKEL in the germline V gene (reference sequence). V dropped 3 bases and J dropped 7 bases, with 21 bases sitting between them. CDR3 length: 16 amino acids.

The CDR3 protein is CSAREHVMNTGELFF. Here the CDR3 DNA reads TGCAGTGCCAGGGAACACGTAATGAACACCGGGGAGCTGTTTTTT. The rearrangement joins TRBV20-1 to TRBJ2-2; tentative D call: TRBD1 (5 bases). Trimming removed 6 bases at V and 1 base at J, with 15 bases between. Germline CDR1 and CDR2: DFQATT and SNEGSKA (reference sequence). This CDR3 has 15 amino acids.

The table lists this clonotype with a few counts. This sequence joins TRBV29-1 and TRBJ2-1; D call uncertain. Per the germline V gene, CDR1 is SQVTM and CDR2 is ANQGSEA. V shed 6 bases and J shed 10 bases, with 13 bases lying between them. The CDR3 loop spans 11 amino acids. This CDR3 is CSVGRDREQFF. The CDR3 nucleotides read TGCAGCGTAGGTCGAGATAGGGAGCAGTTCTTC.

This clonotype was found a few times. The chain employs TRBV6-5 and TRBJ2-4, with 8 bases that match TRBD1. This CDR3 is built from 14 residues. V was pared by 2 bases and J by 7 bases, with 4 bases of the junction left unmatched. Germline CDR1 reads MNHEY; CDR2 reads SVGAGI. The chain's CDR3 is CASSYLRQGNIQYF. CDR3 bases: TGTGCCAGCAGTTACCTCCGACAGGGGAACATTCAGTACTTC.

The table lists this clonotype with a few counts. The CDR3 DNA reads as TGTGCCAGCAGTCGCCTCGGCGGGGGGTACCAAGAGACCCAGTACTTC. Protein product: CASSRLGGGYQETQYF. This chain joins TRBV12-3 or TRBV12-4 and TRBJ2-5; 8 bases agree with TRBD2. This CDR3 has 16 amino acids. V shed 5 bases and J 0 bases; nucleotides not matched to a gene: 8.

This chain joins TRBV4-1 and TRBJ1-1, with TRBD1 matching over 8 bases. The CDR3 contains 16 residues. The V segment lost 3 bases and the J segment 6 bases; nucleotides outside the gene matches: 12. Germline values: CDR1 MGHRA, CDR2 YSYEKL. CDR3 sequence (DNA): TGCGCCAGCAGCCAGAACCAGCTTAGGACAGGGCCTGAAGCTTTCTTT. This translates into CASSQNQLRTGPEAFF.

The chain joins TRBV29-1 to TRBJ2-1; TRBD1 matches 7 bases. The germline V gene has CDR1 SQVTM and CDR2 ANQGSEA. The CDR3 is 11 amino acids. V shed 7 bases and J 9 bases; nucleotides not matched to a gene: 6. The CDR3 spells CSGGTVSEQFF. In DNA form, the CDR3 reads TGCAGCGGGGGGACAGTCAGTGAGCAGTTCTTC.

This clonotype has only a few counts. This chain links TRBV20-1 with TRBJ2-7; 8 nucleotides line up with TRBD2. CDR1 and CDR2 from the germline V gene are DFQATT and SNEGSKA (reference sequence). The CDR3 runs 15 residues. Trimming removed 3 bases from V and 2 bases from J; junction bases left unmatched: 9. DNA for the CDR3: TGCAGTGCTAGGGGAGGTAGCGGGGTAGCCTACGAGCAGTACTTC. Translating it yields CSARGGSGVAYEQYF.

This clonotype occurred a few times. This rearrangement joins TRBV12-3 or TRBV12-4 to TRBJ2-7; TRBD1 matches at 8 bases. The CDR3 length is 15 residues. J lost 0 bases, V lost 5 bases, and 6 bases had no gene match. As DNA, the CDR3 is TGTGCCAGCAGTAGGGGACAGGTGAGCTCCTACGAGCAGTACTTC. The encoded protein is CASSRGQVSSYEQYF.

This chain links TRBV28 with TRBJ2-3; unclear D gene. Germline CDR1 is MDHEN and CDR2 is SYDVKM. The length of the CDR3 is 14 residues. Trimming removed 6 bases at V and 1 base at J, with 11 bases between. The CDR3 region is CASRTFAGTDTQYF. The DNA for the CDR3 is TGTGCCAGCAGAACCTTTGCGGGCACAGATACGCAGTATTTT.

The chain is built from TRBV6-2 or TRBV6-3 and TRBJ2-1; 11 bases are a match to TRBD2. The CDR3 consists of 16 residues. The J segment lost 9 bases and the V segment lost 5 bases, leaving 12 bases of the junction unmatched. Germline V lookup: CDR1 MNHEY, CDR2 SVGEGT. This CDR3 is CASSLPTSGGGGEQFF. The CDR3 nucleotides are TGTGCCAGCAGTCTTCCCACTAGCGGGGGAGGAGGTGAGCAGTTCTTC.

This clonotype was detected a few times. J is TRBJ2-6 and V is TRBV10-3; TRBD1 aligns across 8 bases. Germline-derived CDR1 and CDR2 are ENHRY and SYGVKD. V shed 2 bases and J 4 bases; nucleotides not matched to a gene: 16. The CDR3 sequence is 20 residues long. The CDR3 here is CAISEGITSGGRSGANVLTF. As DNA, the CDR3 is TGTGCCATCAGTGAGGGGATCACCTCAGGGGGCAGATCCGGGGCCAACGTCCTGACTTTC.

The sample holds one count of this clonotype. The chain couples TRBV6-1 to TRBJ2-2, with 12 bases matching TRBD2. V was pared by 2 bases and J by 3 bases, with 4 bases of the junction left unmatched. Per the germline V gene, CDR1 is MNHNS and CDR2 is SASEGT. The CDR3 totals 17 residues. This chain's CDR3 is CASSELAGGPDTGELFF. In DNA, the CDR3 is TGTGCCAGCAGTGAACTAGCGGGGGGGCCCGACACCGGGGAGCTGTTTTTT.